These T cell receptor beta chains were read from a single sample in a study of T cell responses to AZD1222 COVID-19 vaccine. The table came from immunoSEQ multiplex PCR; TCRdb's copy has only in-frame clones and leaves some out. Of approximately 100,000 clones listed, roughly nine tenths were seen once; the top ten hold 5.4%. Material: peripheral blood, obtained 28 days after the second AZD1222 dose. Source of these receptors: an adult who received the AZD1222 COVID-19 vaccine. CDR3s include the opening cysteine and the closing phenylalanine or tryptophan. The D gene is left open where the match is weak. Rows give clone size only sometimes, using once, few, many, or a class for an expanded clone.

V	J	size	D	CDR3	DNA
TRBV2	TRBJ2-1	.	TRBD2	CASSAGLAGGGEQFF	TGTGCCAGCAGTGCCGGGCTAGCGGGGGGTGGCGAGCAGTTCTTC
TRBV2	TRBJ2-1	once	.	CASSEAGRGLGNEQFF	TGTGCCAGCAGTGAAGCGGGGAGGGGGCTGGGGAATGAGCAGTTCTTC
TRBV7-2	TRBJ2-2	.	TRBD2	CASSREQAGPTGELFF	TGTGCCAGCAGCCGGGAACAAGCGGGGCCCACCGGGGAGCTGTTTTTT
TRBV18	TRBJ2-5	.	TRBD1	CASSSGTGAETQYF	TGTGCCAGCTCATCCGGGACAGGGGCAGAGACCCAGTACTTC
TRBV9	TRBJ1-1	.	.	CASSPGGAGYTEAFF	TGTGCCAGCAGCCCGGGGGGGGCAGGGTACACTGAAGCTTTCTTT
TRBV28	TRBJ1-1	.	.	CASSSRRTTEAFF	TGTGCCAGCAGTTCTAGACGGACAACTGAAGCTTTCTTT
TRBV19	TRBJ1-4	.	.	CASSIWGNEKLFF	TGTGCCAGTAGTATCTGGGGGAATGAAAAACTGTTTTTT
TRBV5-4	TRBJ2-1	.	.	CASSTASYNEQFF	TGTGCCAGCAGCACTGCCTCCTACAATGAGCAGTTCTTC
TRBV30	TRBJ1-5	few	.	CAWSGDSNQPQHF	TGTGCCTGGAGCGGGGATAGCAATCAGCCCCAGCATTTT
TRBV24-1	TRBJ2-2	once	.	CATSAGRTGELFF	TGTGCCACCAGTGCAGGGAGGACCGGGGAGCTGTTTTTT
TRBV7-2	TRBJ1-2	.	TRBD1	CASSLYRGRDYGYTF	TGTGCCAGCAGCTTGTACAGGGGGCGCGACTATGGCTACACCTTC
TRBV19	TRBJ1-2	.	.	CASSASIRAGNYGYTF	TGTGCCAGTAGTGCTTCCATAAGGGCTGGGAACTATGGCTACACCTTC
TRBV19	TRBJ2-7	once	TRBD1	CASSKDRTYEQYF	TGTGCCAGTAGTAAGGACAGGACCTACGAGCAGTACTTC
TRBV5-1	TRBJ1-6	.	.	CASSLDLPGNSPLHF	TGCGCCAGCAGCCTGGACCTCCCAGGGAATTCACCCCTCCACTTT
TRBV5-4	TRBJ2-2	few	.	CAGSRATNTGELFF	TGTGCCGGCTCAAGGGCAACGAACACCGGGGAGCTGTTTTTT
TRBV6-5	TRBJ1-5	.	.	CASSYKRDSNQPQHF	TGTGCCAGCAGCTACAAACGGGATAGCAATCAGCCCCAGCATTTT
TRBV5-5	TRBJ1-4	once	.	CASTEKLFF	TGTGCCAGCACGGAAAAACTGTTTTTT
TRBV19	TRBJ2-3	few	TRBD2	CASSGTSGGSSTDTQYF	TGTGCCAGTAGTGGGACTAGCGGGGGGTCTAGCACAGATACGCAGTATTTT
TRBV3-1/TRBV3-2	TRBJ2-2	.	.	CASSQGLERSGELFF	TGTGCCAGCAGCCAAGGCCTTGAAAGGAGCGGGGAGCTGTTTTTT
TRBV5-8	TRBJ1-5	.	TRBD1	CASSRQGWQPQHF	TGTGCCAGCAGCCGACAGGGTTGGCAGCCCCAGCATTTT
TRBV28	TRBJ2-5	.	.	CASSLAETQYF	TGTGCCAGCAGTTTGGCAGAGACCCAGTACTTC
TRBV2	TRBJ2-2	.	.	CASSDRAGIAGELFF	TGTGCCAGCAGTGACCGCGCGGGGATAGCCGGGGAGCTGTTTTTT
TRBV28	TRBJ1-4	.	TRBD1	CASSPGTVDEKLFF	TGTGCCAGCAGTCCCGGGACAGTGGATGAAAAACTGTTTTTT
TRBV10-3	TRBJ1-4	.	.	CAISETARNEKLFF	TGTGCCATCAGTGAGACAGCTCGAAATGAAAAACTGTTTTTT
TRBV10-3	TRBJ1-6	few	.	CAIRAGENNSPLHF	TGTGCCATCAGGGCAGGTGAAAATAATTCACCCCTCCACTTT
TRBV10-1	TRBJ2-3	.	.	CASSESGRDTQYF	TGCGCCAGCAGTGAGTCGGGGCGAGATACGCAGTATTTT
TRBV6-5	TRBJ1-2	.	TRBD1	CASSRTGDNYGYTF	TGTGCCAGCAGTCGGACAGGTGACAACTATGGCTACACCTTC
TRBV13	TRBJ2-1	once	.	CASSLEGVGQFF	TGTGCCAGCAGCCTTGAGGGGGTCGGGCAGTTCTTC
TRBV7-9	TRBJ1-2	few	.	CASSLGTDGYTF	TGTGCCAGCAGCTTAGGAACAGATGGCTACACCTTC
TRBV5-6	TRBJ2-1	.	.	CASSAFNEQFF	TGTGCCAGCAGCGCTTTTAATGAGCAGTTCTTC
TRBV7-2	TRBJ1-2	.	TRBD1	CASSLVRQGAGYTF	TGTGCCAGCAGCTTAGTTCGGCAGGGGGCCGGCTACACCTTC
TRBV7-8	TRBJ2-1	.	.	CASSLGHDPYNEQFF	TGTGCCAGCAGCCTAGGGCATGACCCTTACAATGAGCAGTTCTTC
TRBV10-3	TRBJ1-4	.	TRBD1	CAISESGQRFEKLFF	TGTGCCATCAGTGAGTCGGGACAGCGCTTCGAAAAACTGTTTTTT
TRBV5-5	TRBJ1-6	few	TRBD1	CASTRQGEYNSPLHF	TGTGCCAGCACTCGACAGGGGGAGTATAATTCACCCCTCCACTTT
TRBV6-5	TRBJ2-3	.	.	CASSYMASASTDTQYF	TGTGCCAGCAGTTACATGGCTAGCGCGAGCACAGATACGCAGTATTTT
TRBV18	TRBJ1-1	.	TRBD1	CASSPTGGDDTEAFF	TGTGCCAGCTCACCCACAGGGGGGGACGACACTGAAGCTTTCTTT
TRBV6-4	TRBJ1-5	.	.	CASSGLGDSNQPQHF	TGTGCCAGCAGTGGACTAGGAGATAGCAATCAGCCCCAGCATTTT
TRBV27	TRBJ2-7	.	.	CASSPSRTYEQYF	TGTGCCAGCAGTCCCTCCCGCACCTACGAGCAGTACTTC
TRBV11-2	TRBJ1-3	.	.	CASSLGGRNTIYF	TGTGCCAGCAGCTTAGGGGGAAGGAACACCATATATTTT
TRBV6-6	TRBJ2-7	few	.	CASSSYAEQYF	TGTGCCAGCAGCTCATACGCCGAGCAGTACTTC
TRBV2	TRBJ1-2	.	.	CASRLDSINYGYTF	TGTGCCAGCAGGCTGGACAGCATTAACTATGGCTACACCTTC
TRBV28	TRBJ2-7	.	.	CASFPGDKNYEQYF	TGTGCCAGCTTCCCCGGGGACAAAAACTACGAGCAGTACTTC
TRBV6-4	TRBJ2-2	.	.	CASSPSGESTGELFF	TGTGCCAGCAGTCCCTCAGGGGAGAGCACCGGGGAGCTGTTTTTT
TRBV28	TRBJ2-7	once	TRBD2	CASSGVFRTSRGRLYEQYF	TGTGCCAGCAGCGGTGTTTTTCGCACCAGCCGCGGGAGGTTGTACGAGCAGTACTTC
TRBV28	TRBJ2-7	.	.	CASSSLGGVWYEQYF	TGTGCCAGCAGTTCTCTCGGAGGGGTTTGGTACGAGCAGTACTTC
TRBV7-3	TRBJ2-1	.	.	CASRGGNEQFF	TGTGCCAGCAGGGGGGGCAATGAGCAGTTCTTC
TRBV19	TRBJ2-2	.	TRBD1	CATRDRTNTGELFF	TGTGCCACCCGGGACAGGACGAACACCGGGGAGCTGTTTTTT
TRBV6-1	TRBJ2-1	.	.	CASSETGPYNEQFF	TGTGCCAGCAGTGAAACAGGGCCCTACAATGAGCAGTTCTTC
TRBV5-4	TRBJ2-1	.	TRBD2	CASSLPGGYNEQFF	TGTGCCAGCAGCCTCCCGGGGGGCTACAATGAGCAGTTCTTC